This entry lists 16 T cell receptor beta chains sequenced from one sample in a study of T cells after yellow fever vaccination. MiXCR, run by TCRdb on the 5' RACE reads, gives a single entry per CDR3 protein. The table lists 200,000 or so distinct CDR3 sequences, 6.7% of them singletons. The sample was CD4+ T cells sorted from PBMCs, taken on the day of the yellow fever booster vaccination. The receptors were gathered from a young man who received the YFV17D yellow fever vaccine.

Ten or more counts support this clonotype. The chain joins TRBV6-5 to TRBJ2-5; D is perhaps TRBD2 (5 bases). The CDR3 sequence is 13 residues long. The V end was cut by 2 bases, the J end by 5 bases, with 9 bases between. From germline, CDR1 is MNHEY and CDR2 SVGAGI. The CDR3 spells CASSYEGRETQYF. The CDR3 DNA reads TGTGCCAGCAGTTACGAGGGTCGGGAGACCCAGTACTTC.

This clonotype has a count of ten or more. The chain joins TRBV5-1 to TRBJ2-5; 9 bases agree with TRBD1. The CDR3 has 15 residues. From germline, CDR1 is SGHRS and CDR2 YFSETQ. The V segment lost 0 bases and the J segment 2 bases; nucleotides outside the gene matches: 2. In DNA, the CDR3 is TGCGCCAGCAGCTTGGGGGACAGGGAACAAGAGACCCAGTACTTC. It codes for CASSLGDREQETQYF.

By share, this clonotype ranks as medium-sized. J is TRBJ2-3 and V is TRBV7-2, with a weak D call TRBD1 (5 bases). The V end lost 4 bases, the J end lost 6 bases, and 11 bases lay between the germline ends. The CDR3 runs 13 residues. CDR1 SGHTA and CDR2 FQGNSA come from the germline V gene. This chain's CDR3 is CASSSQGSDTQYF. CDR3 DNA: TGTGCCAGCAGCTCGCAGGGATCGGATACGCAGTATTTT.

Many counts were recorded for this clonotype. The chain has TRBV7-2 and TRBJ2-5, with 10 bases aligning to TRBD1. Germline V gives CDR1 SGHTA, CDR2 FQGNSA. The length of the CDR3 is 16 residues. V shed 0 bases, J shed 5 bases, and the junction held 6 bases outside the gene matches. The DNA of the CDR3 is TGTGCCAGCAGCTTAGCCTGGGACAGGGGTCGTGAGACCCAGTACTTC. Translating it yields CASSLAWDRGRETQYF.

This clonotype has a count of ten or more. The chain couples TRBV29-1 to TRBJ2-5; 10 bases fit TRBD2. V shed 5 bases, J shed 4 bases, and the junction held 1 base outside the gene matches. The CDR3 sequence is 12 residues long. From germline, CDR1 is SQVTM and CDR2 ANQGSEA. The CDR3 sequence is CSVSSGRETQYF. CDR3 DNA: TGCAGCGTTTCTAGCGGGAGAGAGACCCAGTACTTC.

This clonotype was detected ten times or more. This chain uses TRBV12-5 with TRBJ2-1; TRBD2 matches at 8 bases. Germline loops: CDR1 LGHNT, CDR2 FRNRAP. The CDR3 extends over 15 amino acids. The J segment lost 0 bases and the V segment lost 6 bases, leaving 4 bases of the junction unmatched. CDR3 nucleotide sequence: TGTGCTAGTGGACCGAGCGGGAGCTCCTACAATGAGCAGTTCTTC. It encodes CASGPSGSSYNEQFF.

The chain combines TRBV6-5 with TRBJ1-1; perhaps TRBD1 as D (5 bases). V was shortened by 7 bases and J by 0 bases, with 15 bases between the two germline ends. Germline CDR1 and CDR2: MNHEY and SVGAGI. The CDR3 sequence is 15 residues long. The CDR3 region has the DNA TGTGCCAGCAATGGGGGACCCGGTATGAACACTGAAGCTTTCTTT. Its protein is CASNGGPGMNTEAFF.

This clonotype was observed a few times. The rearrangement uses TRBV19 and TRBJ2-3; D could derive from TRBD1 or TRBD2 (6 bases each). CDR1 LNHDA and CDR2 SQIVND come from the germline V gene (reference sequence). V was clipped by 6 bases and J by 4 bases, with 23 bases between them. The length of the CDR3 is 17 residues. CDR3 amino acids: CASSPPGRGRRADTQYF. Written as DNA, the CDR3 is TGTGCCAGTAGCCCACCGGGCCGGGGGCGGCGGGCAGATACGCAGTATTTT.

About this clonotype: One junction end disagrees with the germline gene, perhaps due to a read error. V usage is TRBV11-3 and J usage is TRBJ1-1; D gene uncertain. The germline V gene encodes CDR1 SGHNT and CDR2 YENEEA. The CDR3 runs to 13 residues. The DNA of the CDR3 is TGTGCCAGAAGCTTAAACGTGGGGACTGAAGCTTTCTTT. It codes for CARSLNVGTEAFF.

The rearrangement links TRBV10-3 to TRBJ1-1, with 9 bases identical to TRBD1. The CDR3 has 14 amino acids. V gave up 9 bases and J gave up 6 bases; unmatched junction bases: 11. Germline CDR1 is ENHRY and CDR2 is SYGVKD. The CDR3 DNA reads TGTGCCATTAAAAAACGGACAGGGGAGGCTGAAGCTTTCTTT. This sequence encodes CAIKKRTGEAEAFF.

The chain has TRBV7-2 and TRBJ2-7; TRBD2 aligns across 7 bases. Germline V gene data show CDR1 as SGHTA and CDR2 as FQGNSA. The CDR3 has 16 amino acids. With 2 bases clipped from V and 2 bases from J, the junction kept 9 bases outside the gene matches. Here the CDR3 reads CASSLRSAGAPYEQYF. DNA for the CDR3: TGTGCCAGCAGCTTACGGTCGGCGGGAGCCCCCTACGAGCAGTACTTC. Full variable domain (rest looked up from reference TRBV7-2 and TRBJ2-7): GAGVSQSPSNKVTEKGKDVELRCDPISGHTALYWYRQSLGQGLEFLIYFQGNSAPDKSGLPSDRFSAERTGGSVSTLTIQRTQQEDSAVYLCASSLRSAGAPYEQYFGPGTRLTVT.

This clonotype has a handful of counts. The chain carries TRBV19 and TRBJ1-5; TRBD1 matches at 7 bases. CDR3 length: 14 amino acids. The junction had 6 bases not matched to a gene; V was cut back by 5 bases and J by 5 bases. Germline values: CDR1 LNHDA, CDR2 SQIVND (reference sequence). CDR3 loop: CASSPGTEYQPQHF. The CDR3 bases are TGTGCCAGTAGTCCCGGGACAGAGTATCAGCCCCAGCATTTT.

CDR3: CASSPPGLVDEQYF. Here the CDR3 DNA reads TGCGCCAGCAGCCCCCCCGGACTAGTTGACGAGCAGTACTTC. The chain recombines TRBV5-1 with TRBJ2-7, with TRBD2 matching over 7 bases. The CDR3 covers 14 residues. CDR1 is SGHRS and CDR2 is YFSETQ in the germline V gene. Trimming removed 4 bases from V and 5 bases from J; junction bases left unmatched: 9. Looking up the rest from reference TRBV5-1 and TRBJ2-7 gives the full variable domain: KAGVTQTPRYLIKTRGQQVTLSCSPISGHRSVSWYQQTPGQGLQFLFEYFSETQRNKGNFPGRFSGRQFSNSRSEMNVSTLELGDSALYLCASSPPGLVDEQYFGPGTRLTVT.

V usage is TRBV7-2 and J usage is TRBJ2-2; D ambiguous. This CDR3 contains 14 residues. Trimming removed 6 bases at V and 5 bases at J, with 13 bases between. The germline V gene has CDR1 SGHTA and CDR2 FQGNSA. Written as DNA, the CDR3 is TGTGCCAGCAGAGCGACCGCCGGGACCGGGGAGCTGTTTTTT. Amino acids: CASRATAGTGELFF.

V and J are TRBV12-3 or TRBV12-4 and TRBJ2-7; 8 positions match TRBD1. This CDR3 is built from 13 residues. The junction had 4 bases not matched to a gene; V was cut back by 5 bases and J by 4 bases. CDR3 region: CASSADRGYEQYF. The CDR3, as DNA: TGTGCCAGCAGTGCCGACAGGGGTTACGAGCAGTACTTC.

This chain connects TRBV20-1 to TRBJ2-5, with unresolved D. Trimming took off 3 bases at V and 2 bases at J, with 4 bases between the two ends. Germline values: CDR1 DFQATT, CDR2 SNEGSKA (reference sequence). This CDR3 has 11 residues. The CDR3 sequence is CSASVQETQYF. In DNA form, the CDR3 reads TGCAGTGCTAGCGTGCAAGAGACCCAGTACTTC.